This entry lists 6 T cell receptor beta chains sequenced from one sample in a study of CD8+ T cells in alopecia areata. RNA was isolated and reverse transcribed to cDNA, the sequencing template. Profiling relied on immunoSEQ multiplex PCR, and the TCRdb table lists in-frame clones only, not all of them. The sample contains 150,000 to 250,000 clones, about three fifths of which appear only once. The treatment denotes: oral pan-JAK inhibitor, 5-10 mg twice daily. The material was CD4+ T cells sorted from blood, obtained at week 24, from a patient treated with tofacitinib. The receptors were sampled from a human donor with alopecia areata.

The CDR3: CASSLLPGQVDEKLFF. CDR3 DNA sequence: TGTGCCAGCAGCCTCTTACCGGGACAGGTCGATGAAAAACTGTTTTTT. The chain combines TRBV7-2 with TRBJ1-4; TRBD1 agrees at 8 bases. This CDR3 contains 16 residues. Unmatched junction bases numbered 11, after V lost 5 bases and J lost 6 bases. The germline V gene has CDR1 SGHTA and CDR2 FQGNSA.

The chain combines TRBV7-2 with TRBJ2-5, with 10 bases identical to TRBD2. The length of the CDR3 is 16 residues. Germline loops: CDR1 SGHTA, CDR2 FQGNSA. Trimming took 1 base from V and 5 from J; bases not matched to a gene: 7. Here the CDR3 DNA reads TGTGCCAGCAGCTTAGACACTAGCGGGGCGGTGGAGACCCAGTACTTC. It specifies CASSLDTSGAVETQYF.

On this clone: Other nucleotide sequences in the sample specify the same CDR3. The chain carries TRBV5-1 and TRBJ2-5, with TRBD1 identical over 10 bases. The CDR3 contains 14 residues. The junction had 1 base not matched to a gene; V was cut back by 2 bases and J by 3 bases. Germline CDR1 and CDR2: SGHRS and YFSETQ. This chain's CDR3 is CASSFGQGEETQYF. In DNA form, the CDR3 reads TGCGCCAGCAGCTTCGGACAGGGGGAAGAGACCCAGTACTTC.

This chain connects TRBV7-2 to TRBJ2-5; weak D call: TRBD1 (6 bases). Germline V lookup: CDR1 SGHTA, CDR2 FQGNSA. The CDR3 is 13 residues long. Trimming left V 8 bases short and J 5 bases short, with 15 bases between. The CDR3 loop is CASGLQGGETQYF. The CDR3 DNA follows: TGTGCCAGCGGGCTACAGGGTGGGGAGACCCAGTACTTC.

Details on this clone: The sample contains more than one DNA sequence encoding this CDR3. This chain connects TRBV6-6 to TRBJ2-5; no reliable D call. Trimming pared 0 bases from V and 5 bases from J, leaving 4 bases between. CDR1 is MNHNY, CDR2 SVGAGI, per germline (reference sequence). The CDR3 loop spans 12 amino acids. CDR3 nucleotides: TGTGCCAGCAGTTACTCCGGGGAGACCCAGTACTTC. Its translation: CASSYSGETQYF.

V and J are TRBV4-1 and TRBJ2-5; D might be TRBD2 (5 bases). The CDR3 is made up of 13 amino acids. Trimming took 6 bases from V and 1 from J, leaving 9 bases between them. Germline values: CDR1 MGHRA, CDR2 YSYEKL. In DNA, the CDR3 is TGCGCCAGCAGTACCGGGGTCCAAGAGACCCAGTACTTC. Its protein is CASSTGVQETQYF.